This TCR beta chain appears in the sequencing data of a study of OX40 agonist ivuxolimab in advanced cancers. For the wider study: Ivuxolimab, which targeted the costimulatory receptor OX40 (CD134), was an agonistic, fully human IgG2 monoclonal antibody. Intravenous ivuxolimab was administered to patients every 2 weeks at six dose levels: 0.01, 0.1, 0.3, 1.5, 3 and 10 mg/kg. Of the roughly 50 dose-escalation patients, hepatocellular carcinoma was present in about 19, melanoma in roughly 15, renal cell carcinoma in 9 and head and neck cancer in 9. A male proportion of roughly 80% and a mean age of about 60 years, ranging from 23 to 79, were recorded for the dose-escalation cohort. Prior anti-PD-1, anti-PD-L1 or anti-CTLA-4 therapy was permitted, and checkpoint inhibitors had been received by roughly two fifths of dose-escalation patients. Partial responses occurred in three dose-escalation patients, of whom one had hepatocellular carcinoma and two had cutaneous melanoma. Peripheral TCRbeta sequencing was intended to test whether TCR sequence diversity was altered and clonal T-cell expansion was caused by ivuxolimab. The monotherapy dose-escalation portion (N of about 50 patients) of the phase I ivuxolimab trial is reported in the paper.

As concerns this clone: The antigen it binds to is not known. It has no much larger one-base neighbor in the sample; base qualities were not kept.

Genomic DNA was isolated from the sorted cells so that the TCRbeta CDR3 region could be sequenced. The immunoSEQ Assay was used to sequence the TCRbeta CDR3 regions. TCRdb limited this immuneACCESS table to in-frame rearrangements with V and J called. A share of clones is missing; checked studies link under half to unresolved V genes, and the rest is unexplained. Within this sample are 40,000 to 65,000 clones, with approximately 90% of them counted one time only. The ten largest make up approximately 1.5% of the sample. CDR1 and CDR2, per the germline V gene, are WSHSY and SAAADI. Its CDR3 holds 17 amino acids, cysteine through phenylalanine. The only DNA kept is the CDR3, 51 bases in frame from the first base. Trimming leaves V shorter by 6 bases and J shorter by 6 bases, with the junction holding 13 bases beyond the gene matches. The research as a whole found: Low levels of normalized T-cell clonal expansion were also seen in some patients who did not respond. After ivuxolimab, CD8+ T cells had more expanded clones than CD4+ T cells on average. At doses of 0.1 to 3.0 mg/kg, clonal expansion of both CD4+ and CD8+ T cells in blood was seen between baseline and week 6. In the 0.1-3.0 mg/kg groups, partial responders were among the patients with the lowest normalized peripheral clonal expansion, particularly in CD8+ T cells. Antigen specificity was not determined for the clonally expanded peripheral T cells.

The trial excluded patients who had a history of autoimmune disease or who were on systemic immunosuppression. Peripheral blood for TCR sequencing was collected from all dose cohorts at baseline, on cycle 4 day 1, and on cycle 7 day 1. Samples came from an open-label, multicenter, first-in-human phase I dose-escalation trial of ivuxolimab. Adults with locally advanced or metastatic melanoma, renal cell carcinoma, hepatocellular carcinoma or head and neck squamous cell carcinoma were enrolled in the trial. Before TCR sequencing, CD4+ T cells and CD8+ T cells were sorted from peripheral blood as separate populations.

The sequencing used CD4+ or CD8+ T cells sorted from blood, collected in a trial of the OX40 agonist ivuxolimab. The chain links TRBV10-2 with TRBJ1-5; 11 central nucleotides agree with TRBD1. This clonotype was sampled from an adult with an advanced solid tumor such as melanoma, head and neck, liver or kidney cancer. In nucleotides, the sequence is TGCGCCAGCAGACAGAGGACAGGGGGCGACGAGGGTCAGCCCCAGCATTTT. Translation gives CASRQRTGGDEGQPQHF.